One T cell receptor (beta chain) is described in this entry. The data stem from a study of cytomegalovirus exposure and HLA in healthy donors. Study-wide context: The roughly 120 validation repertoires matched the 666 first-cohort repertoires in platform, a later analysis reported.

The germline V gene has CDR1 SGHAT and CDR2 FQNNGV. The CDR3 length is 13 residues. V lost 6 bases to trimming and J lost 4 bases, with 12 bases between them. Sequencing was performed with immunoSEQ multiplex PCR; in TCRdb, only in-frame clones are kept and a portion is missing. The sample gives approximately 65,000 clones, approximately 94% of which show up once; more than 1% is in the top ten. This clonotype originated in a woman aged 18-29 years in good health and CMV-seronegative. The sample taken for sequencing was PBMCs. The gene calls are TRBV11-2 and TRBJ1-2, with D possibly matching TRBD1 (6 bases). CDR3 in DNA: TGTGCCAGCAGGCACAGGGAAGGCTATGGCTACACCTTC. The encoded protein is CASRHREGYGYTF.